This T cell receptor (beta chain) emerged from a study of shared clonotypes between healthy human individuals. Broader study findings: In contrast to clonotypes shared by all four donors, non-shared clonotypes had lower generation probabilities.

Concerning this clone: Its antigen is unknown.

Germline assignment: CDR1 SGHNT and CDR2 YYREEE (reference sequence). With 4 bases removed from V and 1 base from J, the gap between germline ends came to 8 bases. The CDR3 length is 13 residues. On sorted subsets, replicate PCRs used 200 to 250 ng DNA, or around 30,000 T cell genomes. Profiled with immunoSEQ multiplex PCR; TCRdb holds only in-frame clones, not every one. Of 1.5 million to 1.9 million clones detected, approximately 98% appear once; the ten largest clones hold about 0.42%. The sequence was collected from a man aged 25-40 years in good health. The rearrangement uses TRBV5-4 and TRBJ1-1, with D unclear. The material sequenced was naive CD4+ T cells sorted from blood. Subset reported: CD45RA+ positively selected. CDR3: CASSTDGNTEAFF. In DNA, the CDR3 is TGTGCCAGCAGCACGGACGGGAACACTGAAGCTTTCTTT.